These 2 T cell receptor beta chains originate from one sample sequenced in a study of spatial heterogeneity in lung cancer (dated by TCRdb to about 2019). Paper-wide results and their limitations: The tumor nonsynonymous mutation count correlated with the number of expanded alpha and beta TCRs within the tumor.

The library was generated by 5' RACE. The instrument was a NextSeq 500. TCRdb reran the public reads through fastp at Q25 and MiXCR, keeping productive beta chains. Rows are unified per CDR3 protein, each entry keeping the most common DNA and genes. This sample lists 20,000 to 30,000 distinct CDR3 sequences; 8% to 10% were detected once. Together, the top ten hold roughly 7.4% of the sample. Their target antigens are unknown. The sample's time point label is to be understood as: sample taken at primary tumor resection. Sequences were derived from lung tumor tissue, sampled at surgery. The receptors come from a male donor with early-stage non-small cell lung cancer.

This clonotype was found many times. This chain uses TRBV12-3 or TRBV12-4 with TRBJ2-7; TRBD2 matches 13 bases. The CDR3 is made up of 16 amino acids. With 6 bases clipped from V and 5 bases from J, the junction kept 10 bases outside the gene matches. The CDR3 sequence: CASSKLAGGPWNEQYF. The CDR3 coding sequence is TGTGCCAGCAGCAAACTAGCGGGAGGGCCGTGGAACGAGCAGTACTTC.

This clonotype was picked up many times. The chain couples TRBV5-1 to TRBJ1-2; TRBD1 agrees at 7 bases. From germline, CDR1 is SGHRS and CDR2 YFSETQ. The CDR3 consists of 13 residues. V trimming: 8 bases; J trimming: 7 bases; junction bases outside the gene matches: 11. The CDR3 is CASRQGNRGGYTF. The CDR3 coding sequence is TGCGCCAGTAGACAGGGAAATCGGGGTGGCTACACCTTC.